This is a list of T cell receptor beta chains from one sample in a study of cytomegalovirus exposure and HLA in healthy donors. Profiling relied on immunoSEQ multiplex PCR, and the TCRdb table lists in-frame clones only, not all of them. This repertoire includes about 200,000 clones. The sequenced sample consisted of PBMCs. The receptors originated from a boy between 5 and 17 years old in good health and CMV-seronegative. Both conserved end residues are part of each CDR3. A D gene is named only where the DNA matches it firmly.

-	TRBV2	15	TRBJ1-5	TGTGCCAGCAGTGTTTTCGGACAGCAAAATCAGCCCCAGCATTTT	CASSVFGQQNQPQHF
TRBD2	TRBV5-4	16	TRBJ2-2	TGTGCCAGCAGCACCACTAGCGGGGGTGGCACCGGGGAGCTGTTTTTT	CASSTTSGGGTGELFF
-	TRBV7-2	12	TRBJ2-1	TGTGCCAGCAGCTTAGATGAGGCTGAGCAGTTCTTC	CASSLDEAEQFF
TRBD1	TRBV15	17	TRBJ1-6	TGTGCCACCAGCAGATCCGCGACAGGGTTCTATAATTCACCCCTCCACTTT	CATSRSATGFYNSPLHF
TRBD1	TRBV29-1	13	TRBJ1-5	TGCAGCGCCGTGGACAGGGAAAATCAGCCCCAGCATTTT	CSAVDRENQPQHF
-	TRBV7-2	11	TRBJ2-5	TGTGCCAGCAGCCCGAGTGAGACCCAGTACTTC	CASSPSETQYF
TRBD2	TRBV5-1	14	TRBJ2-4	TGCGCCAGCAGCTTCACTAGCGGGGGTCACATTCAGTACTTC	CASSFTSGGHIQYF
TRBD1	TRBV10-3	14	TRBJ1-2	TGTGCCATCGAAGCGACAGGGGGCGGATATGGCTACACCTTC	CAIEATGGGYGYTF
-	TRBV7-9	14	TRBJ1-6	TGTGCCAGCAGCTTACAGCCAGGGGACTCACCCCTCCACTTT	CASSLQPGDSPLHF
-	TRBV7-9	14	TRBJ2-7	TGTGCCAGCAGCTTATCGCAGGGGAACTACGAGCAGTACTTC	CASSLSQGNYEQYF
-	TRBV4-2	16	TRBJ1-1	TGTGCCAGCAGCCAAGATATGGGCAGATATAACACTGAAGCTTTCTTT	CASSQDMGRYNTEAFF
-	TRBV25-1	14	TRBJ1-2	TGTGCCAGCAGTGAGCGCGGAGGGATTAGGGGCTACACCTTC	CASSERGGIRGYTF
-	TRBV9	15	TRBJ2-1	TGTGCCAGCAGCGGAATGGACAGTTTGGTCAATGAGCAGTTCTTC	CASSGMDSLVNEQFF
TRBD1	TRBV19	14	TRBJ2-7	TGTGCCAGTAGGATCGGGACAGCGTCCTACGAGCAGTACTTC	CASRIGTASYEQYF
TRBD1	TRBV11-3	13	TRBJ1-1	TGTGCCAGCAGCCTCCGACAGGGCACTGAAGCTTTCTTT	CASSLRQGTEAFF
TRBD2	TRBV7-2	17	TRBJ2-3	TGTGCCAGCAGCTGGCTAGCGGGGGGGCGGGGGACAGATACGCAGTATTTT	CASSWLAGGRGTDTQYF
-	TRBV6-5	13	TRBJ1-5	TGTGCCAGCAGACCGACATCCAATCAGCCCCAGCATTTT	CASRPTSNQPQHF
-	TRBV2	15	TRBJ1-5	TGTGCCAGCACCGACGACAGAAATAGCAATCAGCCCCAGCATTTT	CASTDDRNSNQPQHF
TRBD2	TRBV7-2	15	TRBJ2-3	TGTGCCAGCAGCTTAGCAGCGGGGGGCGCAGATACGCAGTATTTT	CASSLAAGGADTQYF
-	TRBV2	12	TRBJ1-1	TGTGCCAGCAGTTACGGGATTACTGAAGCTTTCTTT	CASSYGITEAFF
TRBD1	TRBV5-3	14	TRBJ1-5	TGTGCCAGAAGTTATGGGACAGGGAATCAGCCCCAGCCCTTT	CARSYGTGNQPQPF
-	TRBV27	15	TRBJ1-5	TGTGCCAGCAGGACACAGGGTCGGGGCAATCAGCCCCAGCATTTT	CASRTQGRGNQPQHF
TRBD1	TRBV27	14	TRBJ2-7	TGTGCCAGCAGTCTCGGACGGGACAGCTACGAGCAGTACTTC	CASSLGRDSYEQYF
TRBD2	TRBV5-1	14	TRBJ2-1	TGCGCCAGCAGCCAGGGGACTAGAATCAATGAGCAGTTCTTC	CASSQGTRINEQFF
-	TRBV2	10	TRBJ2-5	TGTGCCAGCATTAGAGAGACCCAGTACTTC	CASIRETQYF
TRBD2	TRBV7-3	13	TRBJ2-1	TGTGCCAGCAGCTATAGCGGGGGCAATGAGCAGTTCTTC	CASSYSGGNEQFF
-	TRBV6-1	15	TRBJ1-1	TGTGCCAGCAGAAGAATCGAGTCCTCGAACACTGAAGCTTTCTTT	CASRRIESSNTEAFF
-	TRBV7-2	14	TRBJ2-3	TGTGCCAGCAGCCCACAGGGAAGTTTAAATACGCAGTATTTT	CASSPQGSLNTQYF
-	TRBV10-3	14	TRBJ1-1	TGTGCCATCAGTGGGCAGGCGATTAACACTGAAGCTTTCTTT	CAISGQAINTEAFF